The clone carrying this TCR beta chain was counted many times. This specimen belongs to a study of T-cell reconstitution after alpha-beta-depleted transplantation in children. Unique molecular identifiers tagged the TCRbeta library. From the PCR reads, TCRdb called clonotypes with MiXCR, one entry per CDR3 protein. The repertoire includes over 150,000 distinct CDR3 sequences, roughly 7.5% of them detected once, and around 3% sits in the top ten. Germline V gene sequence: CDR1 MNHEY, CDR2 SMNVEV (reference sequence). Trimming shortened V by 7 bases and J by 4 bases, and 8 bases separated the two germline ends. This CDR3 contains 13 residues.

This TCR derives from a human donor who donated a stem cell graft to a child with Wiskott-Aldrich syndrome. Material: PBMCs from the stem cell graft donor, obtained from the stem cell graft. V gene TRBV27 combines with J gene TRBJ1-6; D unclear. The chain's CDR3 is CASKEQYNSPLHF. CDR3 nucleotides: TGTGCCAGCAAGGAGCAGTATAATTCACCCCTCCACTTT.